What follows are 29 T cell receptor beta chains derived from one specimen sequenced in a study of cytomegalovirus exposure and HLA in healthy donors. 60 Vbeta and 13 Jbeta primers were used in PCR. Some clones are missing from TCRdb's copy, which holds only in-frame ones; the method was immunoSEQ multiplex PCR. Found here are 150,000 to 180,000 clones, around 75% of them singletons; the top ten hold 6% to 8.5%. The sample comprised PBMCs. The receptor set was obtained from a man aged 25-40 years in good health and CMV-seropositive.

This chain connects TRBV7-2 to TRBJ1-5, with D unclear. This CDR3 is 13 amino acids long. The germline V and J ends were trimmed by 5 bases and 2 bases, with 7 bases remaining between them. Looked up from germline, CDR1 is SGHTA and CDR2 is FQGNSA. In nucleotides, the CDR3 is TGTGCCAGCAGCCCCCCGGGCAATCAGCCCCAGCATTTT. This translates into CASSPPGNQPQHF. The full variable domain, in which reference TRBV7-2 and TRBJ1-5 provide the parts outside the CDR3, is GAGVSQSPSNKVTEKGKDVELRCDPISGHTALYWYRQSLGQGLEFLIYFQGNSAPDKSGLPSDRFSAERTGGSVSTLTIQRTQQEDSAVYLCASSPPGNQPQHFGDGTRLSIL.

This clone was observed a single time. The chain is built from TRBV7-2 and TRBJ2-1; 7 nucleotides line up with TRBD2. This CDR3 is 15 amino acids long. Germline V gene lookup returns CDR1 SGHTA and CDR2 FQGNSA. V lost 6 bases to trimming and J lost 0 bases; unmatched junction nucleotides: 5. The CDR3 nucleotides read TGTGCCAGCAGTCAAAGCGGGGTCTCCTACAATGAGCAGTTCTTC. Translating gives CASSQSGVSYNEQFF.

Worth noting for this clone: Other DNA sequences in the sample encode the same CDR3. The gene calls are TRBV2 and TRBJ1-4; 8 bases are shared with TRBD1. CDR3 length: 13 residues. CDR1 is SNHLY and CDR2 is FYNNEI in the germline V gene. Trimming cost V 7 bases and J 4 bases; bases outside gene matches: 2. CDR3 coding DNA: TGTGCCAGCATTGGACAGGGTAATGAAAAACTGTTTTTT. The encoded protein is CASIGQGNEKLFF.

The CDR3 bases are TGTGCCAGCAGCTTGGCTGGGGCCCGAAGCTCCTACGAGCAGTACTTC. This sequence encodes CASSLAGARSSYEQYF. The rearrangement uses TRBV5-4 and TRBJ2-7; D may be TRBD1 (5 bases). With 0 bases removed from V and 0 bases from J, the gap between germline ends came to 13 bases. The CDR3 covers 16 residues. CDR1 is SGHNT and CDR2 is YYREEE in the germline V gene (reference sequence).

V gene TRBV12-5 combines with J gene TRBJ1-2; D gene uncertain. CDR1 and CDR2 (germline): LGHNT, FRNRAP. This CDR3 contains 16 residues. Trimming shortened V by 0 bases and J by 2 bases, and 13 bases separated the two germline ends. CDR3 region: CASGLVPSNRNYGYTF. In DNA form, the CDR3 reads TGTGCTAGTGGTTTGGTTCCGTCCAACCGGAACTATGGCTACACCTTC. Complete variable domain (other parts from reference TRBV12-5 and TRBJ1-2): DARVTQTPRHKVTEMGQEVTMRCQPILGHNTVFWYRQTMMQGLELLAYFRNRAPLDDSGMPKDRFSAEMPDATLATLKIQPSEPRDSAVYFCASGLVPSNRNYGYTFGSGTRLTVV.

This chain joins TRBV18 and TRBJ1-1; D perhaps matches TRBD1 (5 bases). The V end was cut by 6 bases, the J end by 2 bases, with 16 bases between. The CDR3 length is 15 residues. Germline lookup yields CDR1 KGHSH and CDR2 LQKENI. CDR3 bases: TGTGCCAGCTCGACCCGGGGGGAGGGAAACACTGAAGCTTTCTTT. This sequence encodes CASSTRGEGNTEAFF.

The chain combines TRBV4-1 with TRBJ2-4; 9 bases agree with TRBD1. Germline trimming cut 0 bases from V and 4 bases from J; bases unmatched to any gene: 10. The CDR3 covers 18 residues. Per germline, CDR1 MGHRA and CDR2 YSYEKL. The CDR3 spells CASSQEVSGTGSKNIQYF. The CDR3 DNA reads as TGCGCCAGCAGCCAAGAAGTATCGGGGACAGGGTCTAAAAACATTCAGTACTTC.

The chain is built from TRBV28 and TRBJ2-7, with 9 bases matching TRBD2. After removal of 5 bases from V and 4 bases from J, the junction contained 9 bases not matched to a gene. Germline values: CDR1 MDHEN, CDR2 SYDVKM. The CDR3 totals 15 residues. The CDR3 sequence is CASSTFIAGVYEQYF. In DNA, the CDR3 is TGTGCCAGCAGTACCTTCATAGCGGGGGTTTACGAGCAGTACTTC.

This chain connects TRBV9 to TRBJ2-2; D possibly corresponds to TRBD1 (5 bases). From germline, CDR1 is SGDLS and CDR2 YYNGEE. The CDR3 is 16 residues long. V lost 1 base to trimming and J lost 1 base, with 11 bases between them. CDR3 in DNA: TGTGCCAGCAGCGTAAAGGGGATTCAGAACACCGGGGAGCTGTTTTTT. It specifies CASSVKGIQNTGELFF.

The V gene is TRBV7-2, the J gene TRBJ2-7; no clear D. The V end lost 2 bases, the J end lost 6 bases, and 11 bases lay between the germline ends. The germline V gene has CDR1 SGHTA and CDR2 FQGNSA. The CDR3 has 13 amino acids. The CDR3 loop is CASSLKRSAEQYF. CDR3 bases: TGTGCCAGCAGCTTAAAGAGGAGCGCCGAGCAGTACTTC.

The chain joins TRBV6-6 to TRBJ2-5; 8 bases align to TRBD1. The J call is in doubt because the DNA end fits TRBJ2-7 better. The CDR3 has 14 amino acids. The germline V gene encodes CDR1 MNHNY and CDR2 SVGAGI (reference sequence). CDR3 protein: CASSSGQGPYEQYF. In nucleotides, the CDR3 is TGTGCCAGCAGCTCCGGACAGGGACCCTACGAGCAGTACTTC.

V usage is TRBV5-6 and J usage is TRBJ1-3; 7 bases are a match to TRBD1. The ends lost 0 bases at V and 0 bases at J; junction bases unmatched: 6. The germline V gene encodes CDR1 SGHDT and CDR2 YYEEEE. The CDR3 covers 17 residues. CDR3 nucleotide sequence: TGTGCCAGCAGCTTGGTAGGCAGGGGGAGCTCTGGAAACACCATATATTTT. This translates into CASSLVGRGSSGNTIYF.

The genes are TRBV9 and TRBJ2-2; 9 bases line up with TRBD1. Germline V CDR1 and CDR2: SGDLS, YYNGEE. The CDR3 is 16 amino acids. Losses at the gene ends were 3 bases for V and 1 base for J; bases not matched to a gene: 4. The chain's CDR3 is CASSGRQGENTGELFF. CDR3 nucleotide sequence: TGTGCCAGCAGCGGTCGACAGGGGGAGAACACCGGGGAGCTGTTTTTT.

The chain is built from TRBV7-2 and TRBJ2-7; D possibly corresponds to TRBD1 (5 bases). Germline assignment: CDR1 SGHTA and CDR2 FQGNSA. V was shortened by 6 bases and J by 4 bases, with 10 bases between the two germline ends. This CDR3 region has 12 residues. Written as DNA, the CDR3 is TGTGCCAGCAGGGTAGGGGCTTACGAGCAGTACTTC. Encoded protein: CASRVGAYEQYF. The complete variable domain, with remaining parts taken from reference TRBV7-2 and TRBJ2-7, reads GAGVSQSPSNKVTEKGKDVELRCDPISGHTALYWYRQSLGQGLEFLIYFQGNSAPDKSGLPSDRFSAERTGGSVSTLTIQRTQQEDSAVYLCASRVGAYEQYFGPGTRLTVT.

V and J are TRBV30 and TRBJ1-4; D not certain. This CDR3 spans 10 amino acids. Germline loops: CDR1 GTSNPN, CDR2 SVGIG (reference sequence). The CDR3 here is CGGGQEKLFF. CDR3 coding DNA: TGTGGAGGCGGCCAGGAAAAACTGTTTTTT.

J is TRBJ1-5 and V is TRBV4-2; D is undetermined. Germline V lookup: CDR1 LGHNA, CDR2 YNFKEQ. The CDR3 runs to 16 residues. The V end was cut by 3 bases, the J end by 2 bases, with 14 bases between. The CDR3 DNA reads TGTGCCAGCAGCCAGGCGGCCAGGAGGGGCAATCAGCCCCAGCATTTT. Translation gives CASSQAARRGNQPQHF.

The rearrangement uses TRBV7-6 and TRBJ2-7, with 7 bases that match TRBD1. The CDR3 spans 12 residues. Trimming removed 5 bases from V and 6 bases from J; junction bases left unmatched: 4. Germline CDR1 SGHVS, CDR2 FNYEAQ. Here the CDR3 reads CASSPAGGEQYF. In nucleotides, the CDR3 is TGTGCCAGCAGCCCGGCAGGGGGCGAGCAGTACTTC.

This chain links TRBV19 with TRBJ2-5; unclear D gene. Trimming stripped 4 bases from V and 1 base from J, with 7 bases between. The CDR3 runs to 13 residues. CDR1 and CDR2 (germline): LNHDA, SQIVND (reference sequence). CDR3 region: CASSKFGQETQYF. DNA for the CDR3: TGTGCCAGTAGTAAGTTCGGCCAAGAGACCCAGTACTTC.

The chain couples TRBV7-6 to TRBJ2-1; 9 positions agree with TRBD2. This CDR3 has 18 residues. CDR1 is SGHVS, CDR2 FNYEAQ, per germline. After removal of 4 bases from V and 0 bases from J, the junction contained 10 bases not matched to a gene. The CDR3, as DNA: TGTGCCAGCAGCTCCCCCTATCTAGCGGGGAGCTCCTACAATGAGCAGTTCTTC. Residues: CASSSPYLAGSSYNEQFF.

V gene TRBV16 combines with J gene TRBJ2-4; D is ambiguous. The CDR3 has 15 amino acids. The ends were cut back, 0 bases at V and 2 bases at J, with 8 bases in the middle. The germline gives CDR1 KGHSY, CDR2 FQNENV. The CDR3 spells CASSQSDSTKNIQYF. The DNA for the CDR3 is TGTGCCAGCAGCCAATCTGATAGCACCAAAAACATTCAGTACTTC.

This clone has only a few counts. The chain recombines TRBV19 with TRBJ2-1; maybe TRBD2 (6 bases). V was clipped by 5 bases and J by 15 bases, with 14 bases between them. The germline V gene has CDR1 LNHDA and CDR2 SQIVND (reference sequence). The CDR3 has 11 amino acids. CDR3 in amino acids: CASSPGTPRFF. CDR3 DNA: TGTGCCAGTAGTCCCGGGACTCCTCGGTTCTTC.

This chain uses TRBV30 with TRBJ2-1; 11 bases match TRBD2. The germline V gene encodes CDR1 GTSNPN and CDR2 SVGIG (reference sequence). The junction had 10 bases not matched to a gene; V was cut back by 1 base and J by 5 bases. This CDR3 has 17 amino acids. CDR3 residues: CAWSGRKLAGADNEQFF. For the CDR3, the DNA is TGTGCCTGGAGTGGTCGAAAACTAGCGGGAGCAGACAATGAGCAGTTCTTC.

The chain combines TRBV5-4 with TRBJ1-1; D may be TRBD1 (6 bases). This CDR3 has 15 residues. CDR1 SGHNT and CDR2 YYREEE come from the germline V gene (reference sequence). V was clipped by 3 bases and J by 2 bases, with 14 bases between them. The CDR3 spells CASSWSAGANTEAFF. The CDR3 nucleotides read TGTGCCAGCAGCTGGTCAGCAGGGGCCAACACTGAAGCTTTCTTT.

In this sample, this clone turned up once. The chain carries TRBV4-3 and TRBJ2-3; D gene unclear. CDR1 and CDR2 (germline): LGHNA, YSLEER. The ends were cut back, 1 base at V and 9 bases at J, with 14 bases in the middle. CDR3 length equals 14 residues. The CDR3 region is CASSQGAGFDTQYF. The DNA of the CDR3 is TGCGCCAGCAGCCAAGGGGCCGGATTTGACACGCAGTATTTT.

The chain is built from TRBV28 and TRBJ1-1, with D perhaps matching TRBD1 (6 bases). From germline, CDR1 is MDHEN and CDR2 SYDVKM. V dropped 6 bases and J dropped 3 bases, with 23 bases sitting between them. CDR3 length: 17 residues. In DNA, the CDR3 is TGTGCCAGCAGCCTTACTTCATTAAGGACAGCTGACACTGAAGCTTTCTTT. Encoded protein: CASSLTSLRTADTEAFF.

The chain couples TRBV19 to TRBJ1-1; 8 nucleotides line up with TRBD1. This CDR3 comprises 14 residues. Trimming took 7 bases from V and 1 from J; bases not matched to a gene: 5. Germline CDR1 reads LNHDA; CDR2 reads SQIVND (reference sequence). CDR3 amino acids: CASIGRGPNTEAFF. CDR3 nucleotides: TGTGCCAGTATTGGCAGGGGGCCGAACACTGAAGCTTTCTTT.

CDR3 DNA: TGCGCCAGCAGTCAATCCTTCCACAGGGTGTTTTACGAGCAGTACTTC. This gives the protein CASSQSFHRVFYEQYF. V usage is TRBV23-1 and J usage is TRBJ2-7; D might be TRBD1 (6 bases). TRBV23-1 is annotated as an ORF whose role is uncertain. The CDR3 contains 16 residues. Trimming took 0 bases from V and 4 from J, leaving 16 bases between them.

CDR3 residues: CASRLEGRQGTPDEQYF. The CDR3 coding sequence is TGTGCAAGTCGCTTAGAGGGGCGACAGGGGACGCCTGATGAGCAGTACTTC. V gene TRBV12-2 combines with J gene TRBJ2-7; the tabulated D call, TRBD1, remains unverified against the DNA. TRBV12-2 is noted as a pseudogene. CDR3 length equals 17 residues.

V gene TRBV19 combines with J gene TRBJ1-2; the match to TRBD1 covers 7 bases. The CDR3 extends over 14 amino acids. V gave up 8 bases and J gave up 7 bases; unmatched junction bases: 13. The germline gives CDR1 LNHDA, CDR2 SQIVND (reference sequence). The CDR3 reads CASGTPTGISGYTF. DNA for the CDR3: TGTGCCAGTGGAACCCCGACAGGGATCTCTGGCTACACCTTC.